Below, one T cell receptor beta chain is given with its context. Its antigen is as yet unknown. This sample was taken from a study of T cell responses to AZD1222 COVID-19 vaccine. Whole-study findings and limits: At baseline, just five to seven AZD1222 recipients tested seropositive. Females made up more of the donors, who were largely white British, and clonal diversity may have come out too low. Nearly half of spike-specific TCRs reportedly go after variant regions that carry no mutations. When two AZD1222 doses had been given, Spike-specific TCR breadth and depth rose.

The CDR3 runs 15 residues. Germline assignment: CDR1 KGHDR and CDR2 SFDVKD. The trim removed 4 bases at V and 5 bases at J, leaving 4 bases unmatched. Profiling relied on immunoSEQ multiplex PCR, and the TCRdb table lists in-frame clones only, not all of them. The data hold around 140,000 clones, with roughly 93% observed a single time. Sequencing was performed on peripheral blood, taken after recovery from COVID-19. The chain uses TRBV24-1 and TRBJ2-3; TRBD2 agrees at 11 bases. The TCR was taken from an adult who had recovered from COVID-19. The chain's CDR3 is CATSELAGGGDTQYF. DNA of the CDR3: TGTGCCACCAGTGAGCTAGCGGGAGGAGGAGATACGCAGTATTTT.